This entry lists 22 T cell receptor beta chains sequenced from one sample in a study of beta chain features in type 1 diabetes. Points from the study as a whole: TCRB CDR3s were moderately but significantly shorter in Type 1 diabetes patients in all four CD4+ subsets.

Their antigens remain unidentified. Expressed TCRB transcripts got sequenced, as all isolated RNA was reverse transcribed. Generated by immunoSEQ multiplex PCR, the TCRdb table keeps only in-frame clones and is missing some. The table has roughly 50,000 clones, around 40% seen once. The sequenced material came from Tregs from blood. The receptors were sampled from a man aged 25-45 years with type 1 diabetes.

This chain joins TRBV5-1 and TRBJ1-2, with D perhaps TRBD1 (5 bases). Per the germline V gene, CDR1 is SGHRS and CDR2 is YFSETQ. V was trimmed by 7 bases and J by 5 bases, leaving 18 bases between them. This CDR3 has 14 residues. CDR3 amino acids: CASALGGAGYGYTF. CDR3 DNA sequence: TGCGCCAGCGCCCTTGGAGGGGCGGGTTATGGCTACACCTTC. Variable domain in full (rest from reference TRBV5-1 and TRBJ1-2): KAGVTQTPRYLIKTRGQQVTLSCSPISGHRSVSWYQQTPGQGLQFLFEYFSETQRNKGNFPGRFSGRQFSNSRSEMNVSTLELGDSALYLCASALGGAGYGYTFGSGTRLTVV.

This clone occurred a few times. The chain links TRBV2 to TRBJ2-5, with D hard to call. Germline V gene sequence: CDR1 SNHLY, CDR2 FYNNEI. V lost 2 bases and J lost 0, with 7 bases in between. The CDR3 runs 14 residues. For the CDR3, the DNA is TGTGCCAGCAGTGAACGCAGGAACCAAGAGACCCAGTACTTC. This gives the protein CASSERRNQETQYF. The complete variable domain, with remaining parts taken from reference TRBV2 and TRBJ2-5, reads EPEVTQTPSHQVTQMGQEVILRCVPISNHLYFYWYRQILGQKVEFLVSFYNNEISEKSEIFDDQFSVERPDGSNFTLKIRSTKLEDSAMYFCASSERRNQETQYFGPGTRLLVL.

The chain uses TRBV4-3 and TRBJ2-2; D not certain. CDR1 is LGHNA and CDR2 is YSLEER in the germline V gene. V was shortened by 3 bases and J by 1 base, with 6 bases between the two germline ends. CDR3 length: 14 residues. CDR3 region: CASSHRENTGELFF. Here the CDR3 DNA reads TGCGCCAGCAGCCACCGCGAGAACACCGGGGAGCTGTTTTTT.

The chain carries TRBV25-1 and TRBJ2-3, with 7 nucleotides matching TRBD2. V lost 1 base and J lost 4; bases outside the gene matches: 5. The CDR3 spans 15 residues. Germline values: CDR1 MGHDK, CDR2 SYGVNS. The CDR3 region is CASSEFGGSADTQYF. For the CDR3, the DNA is TGTGCCAGCAGTGAATTCGGCGGGAGTGCAGATACGCAGTATTTT. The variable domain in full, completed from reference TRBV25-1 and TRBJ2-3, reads EADIYQTPRYLVIGTGKKITLECSQTMGHDKMYWYQQDPGMELHLIHYSYGVNSTEKGDLSSESTVSRIRTEHFPLTLESARPSHTSQYLCASSEFGGSADTQYFGPGTRLTVL.

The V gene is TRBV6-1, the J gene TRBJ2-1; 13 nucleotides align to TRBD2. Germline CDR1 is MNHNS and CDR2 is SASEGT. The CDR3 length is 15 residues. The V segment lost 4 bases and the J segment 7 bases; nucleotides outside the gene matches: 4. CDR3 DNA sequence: TGTGCCAGCAGTGGCGCGACTAGCGGGAGGAATGAGCAGTTCTTC. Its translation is CASSGATSGRNEQFF.

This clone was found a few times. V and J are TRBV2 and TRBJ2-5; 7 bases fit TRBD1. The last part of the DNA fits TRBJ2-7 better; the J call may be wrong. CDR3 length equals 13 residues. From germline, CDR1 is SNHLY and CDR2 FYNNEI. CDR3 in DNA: TGTGCCAGTGACAGGGTGAGCTCCTACGAGCAGTACTTC. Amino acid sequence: CASDRVSSYEQYF.

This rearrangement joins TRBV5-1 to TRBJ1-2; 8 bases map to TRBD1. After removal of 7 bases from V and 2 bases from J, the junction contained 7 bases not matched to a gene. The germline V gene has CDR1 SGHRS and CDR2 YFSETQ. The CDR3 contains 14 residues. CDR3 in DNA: TGCGCCAGCGGACTGACAGGGGTAAACTATGGCTACACCTTC. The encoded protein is CASGLTGVNYGYTF.

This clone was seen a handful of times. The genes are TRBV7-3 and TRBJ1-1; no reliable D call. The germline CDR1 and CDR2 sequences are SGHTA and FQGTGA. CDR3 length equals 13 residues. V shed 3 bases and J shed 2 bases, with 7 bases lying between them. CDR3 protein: CASSFSGNTEAFF. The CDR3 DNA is TGTGCCAGCAGCTTCAGCGGAAACACTGAAGCTTTCTTT.

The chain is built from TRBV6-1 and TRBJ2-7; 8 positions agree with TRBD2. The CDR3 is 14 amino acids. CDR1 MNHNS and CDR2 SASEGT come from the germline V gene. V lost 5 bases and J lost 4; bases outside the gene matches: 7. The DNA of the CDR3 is TGTGCCAGCAGTTGGAGCGGGAGTTTATACGAGCAGTACTTC. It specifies CASSWSGSLYEQYF.

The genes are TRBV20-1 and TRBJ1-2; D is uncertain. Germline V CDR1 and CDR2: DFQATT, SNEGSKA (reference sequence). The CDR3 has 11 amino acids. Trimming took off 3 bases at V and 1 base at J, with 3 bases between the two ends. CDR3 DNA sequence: TGCAGTGCTAGCGGTAACTATGGCTACACCTTC. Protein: CSASGNYGYTF.

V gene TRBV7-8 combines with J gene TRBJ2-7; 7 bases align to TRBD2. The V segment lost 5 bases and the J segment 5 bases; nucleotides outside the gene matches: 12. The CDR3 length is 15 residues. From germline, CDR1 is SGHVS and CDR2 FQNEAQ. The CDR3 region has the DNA TGTGCCAGCAGCCCCGCCCCCGGGAGGCCCAACGAGCAGTACTTC. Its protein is CASSPAPGRPNEQYF.

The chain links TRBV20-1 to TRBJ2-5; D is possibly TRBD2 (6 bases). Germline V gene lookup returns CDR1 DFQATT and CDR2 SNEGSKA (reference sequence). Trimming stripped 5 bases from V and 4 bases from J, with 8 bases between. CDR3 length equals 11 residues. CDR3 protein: CSAGEVETQYF. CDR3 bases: TGCAGTGCTGGGGAGGTAGAGACCCAGTACTTC.

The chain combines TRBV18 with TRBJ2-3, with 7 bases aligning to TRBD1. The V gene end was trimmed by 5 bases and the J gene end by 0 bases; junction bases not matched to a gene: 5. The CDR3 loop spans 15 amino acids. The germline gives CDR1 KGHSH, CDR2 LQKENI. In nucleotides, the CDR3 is TGTGCCAGCTCATACAGGGGACCCAGCACAGATACGCAGTATTTT. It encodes CASSYRGPSTDTQYF.

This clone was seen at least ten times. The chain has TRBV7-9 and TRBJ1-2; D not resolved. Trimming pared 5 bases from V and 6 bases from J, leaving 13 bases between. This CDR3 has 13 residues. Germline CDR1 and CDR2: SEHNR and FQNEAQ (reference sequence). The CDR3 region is CASSPEGRDGYTF. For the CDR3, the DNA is TGTGCCAGCAGCCCTGAGGGTCGCGATGGCTACACCTTC.

This chain's CDR3 is CASSKGVRGGRQPQHF. The CDR3 bases are TGTGCCAGCAGTAAGGGGGTGCGGGGGGGTCGTCAGCCCCAGCATTTT. This chain joins TRBV27 and TRBJ1-5; perhaps TRBD1 as D (6 bases). Germline V gives CDR1 MNHEY, CDR2 SMNVEV (reference sequence). Trimming took 5 bases from V and 6 from J, leaving 20 bases between them. The CDR3 has 16 residues.

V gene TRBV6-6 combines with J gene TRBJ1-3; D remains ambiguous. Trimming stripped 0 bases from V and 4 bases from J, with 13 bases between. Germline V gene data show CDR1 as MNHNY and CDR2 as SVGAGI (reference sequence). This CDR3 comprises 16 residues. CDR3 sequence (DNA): TGTGCCAGCAGTTACTCGTTCGGGATCCGAGGAAACACCATATATTTT. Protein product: CASSYSFGIRGNTIYF.

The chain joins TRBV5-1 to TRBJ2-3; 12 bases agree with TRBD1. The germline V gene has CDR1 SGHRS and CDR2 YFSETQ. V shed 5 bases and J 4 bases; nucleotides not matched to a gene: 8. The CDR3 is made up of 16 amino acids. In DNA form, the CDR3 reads TGCGCCAGCAGAATTGGGACAGGGGGCTTGTCAGATACGCAGTATTTT. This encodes CASRIGTGGLSDTQYF.

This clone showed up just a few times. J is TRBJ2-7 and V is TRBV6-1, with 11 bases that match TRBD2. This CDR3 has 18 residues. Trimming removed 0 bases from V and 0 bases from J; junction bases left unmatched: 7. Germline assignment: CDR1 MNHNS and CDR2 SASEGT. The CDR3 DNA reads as TGTGCCAGCAGTGAAGCGAGGCTAGCGGGAGGCTCCTCCTACGAGCAGTACTTC. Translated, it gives CASSEARLAGGSSYEQYF.

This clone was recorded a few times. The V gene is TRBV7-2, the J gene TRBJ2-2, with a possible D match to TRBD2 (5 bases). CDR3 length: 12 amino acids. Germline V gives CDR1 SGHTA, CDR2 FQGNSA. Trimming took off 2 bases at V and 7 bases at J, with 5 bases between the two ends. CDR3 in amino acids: CASSLRDGELFF. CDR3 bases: TGTGCCAGCAGCTTACGGGACGGGGAGCTGTTTTTT.

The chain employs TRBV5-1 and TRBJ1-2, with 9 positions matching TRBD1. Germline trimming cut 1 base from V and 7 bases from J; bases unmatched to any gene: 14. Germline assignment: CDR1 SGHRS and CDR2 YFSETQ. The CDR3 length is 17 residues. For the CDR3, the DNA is TGCGCCAGCAGCTTGCGAGGATCACAGGGGGCGGGGAGTGGCTACACCTTC. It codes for CASSLRGSQGAGSGYTF.

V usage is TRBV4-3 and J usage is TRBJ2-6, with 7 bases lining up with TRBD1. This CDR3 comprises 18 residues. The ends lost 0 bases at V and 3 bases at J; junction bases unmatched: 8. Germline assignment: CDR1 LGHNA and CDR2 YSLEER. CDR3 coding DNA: TGCGCCAGCAGCCAAGACCCCCCTACAGGGGTTGGGGCCAACGTCCTGACTTTC. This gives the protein CASSQDPPTGVGANVLTF.

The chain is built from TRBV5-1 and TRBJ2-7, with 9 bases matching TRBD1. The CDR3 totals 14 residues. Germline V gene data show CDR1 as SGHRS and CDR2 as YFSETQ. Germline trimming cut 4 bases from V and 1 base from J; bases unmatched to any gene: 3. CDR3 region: CASSPQGASYEQYF. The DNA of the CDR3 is TGCGCCAGCAGCCCACAGGGGGCATCCTACGAGCAGTACTTC. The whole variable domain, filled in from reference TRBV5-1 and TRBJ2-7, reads KAGVTQTPRYLIKTRGQQVTLSCSPISGHRSVSWYQQTPGQGLQFLFEYFSETQRNKGNFPGRFSGRQFSNSRSEMNVSTLELGDSALYLCASSPQGASYEQYFGPGTRLTVT.